A single sample is the source of the 9 T cell receptor beta chains below, sequenced in a study of a mutant IDH1 vaccine in newly diagnosed glioma. TCRdb's copy holds only in-frame clones and misses some; the assay was immunoSEQ multiplex PCR. The sample includes 25,000 to 40,000 clones, roughly 78% of them seen just once. No antigen has been assigned to these receptors. Time point: week 35, safety follow-up. The content of each vaccine dose was 300 ug of mutant IDH1 20-mer peptide, and topical imiquimod accompanied it. The input for sequencing was PBMCs, taken from a glioma patient whose treatment included an IDH1 peptide vaccine. These receptors were taken from a woman aged 40 to 55 with glioma.

The CDR3 protein is CASSEARAGGNQPQHF. The CDR3 nucleotides are TGTGCCAGCAGTGAAGCGAGGGCGGGGGGCAATCAGCCCCAGCATTTT. The genes are TRBV25-1 and TRBJ1-5; TRBD1 might be the D (5 bases). The V and J ends lost 2 bases and 2 bases respectively, with 13 bases between them. There are 16 residues in the CDR3. CDR1 and CDR2 from the germline V gene are MGHDK and SYGVNS.

This clone was picked up a small number of times. The chain employs TRBV16 and TRBJ1-4; no clear D gene. Germline V CDR1 and CDR2: KGHSY, FQNENV. The CDR3 covers 16 residues. Trimming stripped 4 bases from V and 0 bases from J, with 12 bases between. The DNA for the CDR3 is TGTGCCAGCAGCCCCGGAGGGCTAACAACTAATGAAAAACTGTTTTTT. This encodes CASSPGGLTTNEKLFF.

The chain combines TRBV21-1 with TRBJ1-6; the D call of TRBD1 is as the table states it, not checked on the DNA. TRBV21-1 is a pseudogene segment. The CDR3 extends over 14 amino acids. CDR3 sequence (DNA): TGTGCCAGCCCCAAGGACAGTTATAATTCACCCCTCCACTTT. Protein sequence: CASPKDSYNSPLHF.

This clone has just a few counts. The CDR3 sequence: CASSTRARVSPLHF. The CDR3 DNA follows: TGTGCCAGCAGTACCCGGGCCAGGGTTTCACCCCTCCACTTT. The chain carries TRBV27 and TRBJ1-6; perhaps TRBD1 as D (5 bases). The CDR3 loop spans 14 amino acids. Trimming left V 5 bases short and J 9 bases short, with 14 bases between. Looked up from germline, CDR1 is MNHEY and CDR2 is SMNVEV (reference sequence).

The V call is TRBV2, the J call TRBJ1-4; TRBD1 matches 11 bases. CDR1 and CDR2 from the germline V gene are SNHLY and FYNNEI. Trimming removed 8 bases from V and 3 bases from J; junction bases left unmatched: 5. This CDR3 contains 15 residues. The CDR3 is CASSGQGASNEKLFF. CDR3 DNA sequence: TGTGCCAGCTCTGGACAGGGGGCTTCTAATGAAAAACTGTTTTTT.

The CDR3 DNA reads as TGCAGTACAGAGGATACGCAGTATTTT. Residues: CSTEDTQYF. The chain couples TRBV20-1 to TRBJ2-3; no clear D gene. Germline loops: CDR1 DFQATT, CDR2 SNEGSKA (reference sequence). The CDR3 contains 9 residues. Trimming removed 8 bases from V and 6 bases from J, with 6 bases in between.

This chain links TRBV5-6 with TRBJ1-6, with D uncertain. The V end lost 0 bases, the J end lost 8 bases, and 9 bases lay between the germline ends. Germline V gene data show CDR1 as SGHDT and CDR2 as YYEEEE. The CDR3 consists of 14 residues. The CDR3 DNA reads TGTGCCAGCAGCTTGGACGAGGTATATTCACCCCTCCACTTT. Protein product: CASSLDEVYSPLHF.

This clone occurred a few times. This sequence joins TRBV27 and TRBJ2-7; 7 nucleotides agree with TRBD2. The J segment lost 0 bases and the V segment lost 3 bases, leaving 8 bases of the junction unmatched. This CDR3 region has 16 residues. The germline V gene has CDR1 MNHEY and CDR2 SMNVEV (reference sequence). CDR3 in amino acids: CASSFLGGGYSYEQYF. CDR3 bases: TGTGCCAGCAGTTTTTTGGGGGGGGGATACTCCTACGAGCAGTACTTC.

The chain links TRBV9 to TRBJ1-3; D remains unclear. V was pared by 4 bases and J by 0 bases, with 14 bases between. CDR1 and CDR2 from the germline V gene are SGDLS and YYNGEE. This CDR3 region has 16 residues. For the CDR3, the DNA is TGTGCCAGCAGCACCGGGCCCCCGAGCTCTGGAAACACCATATATTTT. Translating it yields CASSTGPPSSGNTIYF. Looking up the rest from reference TRBV9 and TRBJ1-3 gives the full variable domain: DSGVTQTPKHLITATGQRVTLRCSPRSGDLSVYWYQQSLDQGLQFLIQYYNGEERAKGNILERFSAQQFPDLHSELNLSSLELGDSALYFCASSTGPPSSGNTIYFGEGSWLTVV.